A selection of T cell receptor beta chains follows, all from one sample in a study of Ad26.COV2.S vaccination and SARS-CoV-2 variants. Data came from immunoSEQ multiplex PCR; TCRdb stores just in-frame clones and leaves some out. This sample carries about 680,000 clones, more than 80% of them seen once, and the ten largest clones take approximately 1.5%. The sample here was peripheral blood, taken in a trial of Ad26.COV2.S vaccine versus placebo. The receptors here all came from a person aged 18-60 years who received the Ad26.COV2.S COVID-19 vaccine or a placebo. CDR3s include the opening cysteine and the closing phenylalanine or tryptophan. The order of the fields is V gene, D gene, J gene, CDR3 length, clone size, CDR3 protein, CDR3 DNA. D genes are given only for firm matches. Size is stated for part of the rows, as once, few or many counts, or as a class when the clone is expanded.

TRBV10-3	-	TRBJ2-7	15	-	CAISDYKLAVDEQYF	TGTGCCATCAGTGATTATAAACTCGCAGTGGACGAGCAGTACTTC
TRBV6-1	-	TRBJ2-7	14	once	CASSYPEDSYEQYF	TGTGCCAGCAGTTATCCGGAGGATAGCTACGAGCAGTACTTC
TRBV6-5	-	TRBJ2-5	13	-	CASSYRGQETQYF	TGTGCCAGCAGTTACCGAGGTCAAGAGACCCAGTACTTC
TRBV4-1	-	TRBJ1-2	15	-	CASSQETGAGDGYTF	TGCGCCAGCAGCCAAGAAACTGGCGCAGGGGATGGCTACACCTTC
TRBV5-5	TRBD1	TRBJ1-4	17	-	CASSPWTGSTTNEKLFF	TGTGCCAGCAGCCCATGGACAGGGAGTACAACTAATGAAAAACTGTTTTTT
TRBV2	-	TRBJ2-6	15	-	CASSEENSGANVLTF	TGTGCCAGCAGTGAAGAGAACTCTGGGGCCAACGTCCTGACTTTC
TRBV10-3	-	TRBJ1-5	13	-	CAISEQGNQPQHF	TGTGCCATCAGTGAGCAGGGGAATCAGCCCCAGCATTTT
TRBV18	TRBD2	TRBJ2-7	15	-	CASSPGTSGPGEQYF	TGTGCCAGCTCACCCGGGACTAGCGGACCGGGGGAGCAGTACTTC
TRBV2	TRBD1	TRBJ1-1	14	-	CASSSRTGNTEAFF	TGTGCCAGCAGTTCCCGGACAGGGAACACTGAAGCTTTCTTT
TRBV21-1	-	TRBJ1-6	15	-	CASSPRNRVYSPLHF	TGTGCCAGCAGTCCCAGGAACAGGGTTTATTCACCCCTCCACTTT
TRBV27	-	TRBJ2-3	15	-	CASRRSVVYTDTQYF	TGTGCCAGCAGGCGATCGGTGGTATACACAGATACGCAGTATTTT
TRBV19	-	TRBJ1-5	14	few	CASSILGANQPQHF	TGTGCCAGTAGTATATTGGGCGCCAATCAGCCCCAGCATTTT
TRBV15	-	TRBJ1-5	16	few	CATSTILGVGYQPQHF	TGTGCCACCAGCACTATTTTGGGCGTCGGATATCAGCCCCAGCATTTT
TRBV6-1	TRBD1	TRBJ1-4	15	-	CASSTGTGGNEKLFF	TGTGCCAGCAGCACCGGGACAGGAGGAAATGAAAAACTGTTTTTT
TRBV5-6	-	TRBJ1-2	14	-	CASSGPYNDYGYTF	TGTGCCAGCAGCGGCCCTTATAACGACTATGGCTACACCTTC
TRBV30	-	TRBJ2-7	13	-	CAWHPGPPYEQYF	TGTGCCTGGCATCCCGGGCCCCCCTACGAGCAGTACTTC
TRBV27	-	TRBJ1-1	14	-	CASSSPPGQNEAFF	TGTGCCAGCAGTTCCCCCCCCGGACAGAATGAAGCTTTCTTT
TRBV7-8	-	TRBJ2-7	15	few	CASSLAGGVLYEQYF	TGTGCCAGCAGCTTAGCTGGCGGGGTCCTCTACGAGCAGTACTTC
TRBV5-1	-	TRBJ2-3	16	-	CASSWTPPQGTDTQYF	TGCGCCAGCAGCTGGACACCACCGCAGGGCACAGATACGCAGTATTTT
TRBV9	TRBD1	TRBJ2-2	16	-	CASSAPGTGTTGELFF	TGTGCCAGCAGCGCCCCCGGGACAGGGACCACCGGGGAGCTGTTTTTT
TRBV5-4	-	TRBJ2-2	17	-	CASSLALGVANTGELFF	TGTGCCAGCAGCTTGGCCTTAGGGGTCGCGAACACCGGGGAGCTGTTTTTT
TRBV18	TRBD1	TRBJ1-1	15	-	CASSGPGQQNTEAFF	TGTGCCAGCTCAGGGCCGGGACAGCAGAACACTGAAGCTTTCTTT
TRBV19	-	TRBJ2-7	14	once	CASSISGNSYEQYF	TGTGCCAGTAGTATAAGTGGGAACTCCTACGAGCAGTACTTC
TRBV6-5	-	TRBJ2-7	15	once	CASSYTGSAGYEQYF	TGTGCCAGCAGTTACACCGGGTCTGCGGGCTACGAGCAGTACTTC
TRBV18	TRBD1	TRBJ1-1	18	-	CASSPAQGAYGVNTEAFF	TGTGCCAGCTCACCGGCACAGGGGGCTTATGGGGTGAACACTGAAGCTTTCTTT
TRBV7-2	TRBD1	TRBJ2-3	14	-	CASSWRTGEDTQYF	TGTGCCAGCAGCTGGCGGACAGGGGAGGATACGCAGTATTTT
TRBV19	TRBD1	TRBJ2-7	15	few	CASSRNRGTSYEQYF	TGTGCCAGTAGCAGGAACAGGGGTACATCCTACGAGCAGTACTTC
TRBV10-3	-	TRBJ2-6	19	once	CAISPSGGQAFSGANVLTF	TGTGCCATCAGTCCATCGGGGGGACAGGCTTTCTCTGGGGCCAACGTCCTGACTTTC
TRBV9	-	TRBJ2-3	14	-	CASSAWDFPDTQYF	TGTGCCAGCAGCGCCTGGGACTTCCCAGATACGCAGTATTTT
TRBV9	-	TRBJ2-7	14	once	CASSVGQGPYEQYF	TGTGCCAGCAGCGTAGGTCAGGGACCCTACGAGCAGTACTTC
TRBV6-2/TRBV6-3	TRBD1	TRBJ2-2	16	few	CASSPGTGANTGELFF	TGTGCCAGCAGCCCTGGGACAGGGGCGAACACCGGGGAGCTGTTTTTT
TRBV10-1	TRBD1	TRBJ1-1	11	-	CASSQGAEAFF	TGCGCCAGCAGTCAGGGGGCTGAAGCTTTCTTT
TRBV6-6	-	TRBJ2-7	15	few	CASSYPPAASYEQYF	TGTGCCAGCAGTTACCCCCCAGCCGCGTCCTACGAGCAGTACTTC
TRBV10-3	-	TRBJ1-1	13	-	CAIGQDLNTEAFF	TGTGCCATCGGTCAAGACTTGAACACTGAAGCTTTCTTT
TRBV15	TRBD1	TRBJ1-2	17	-	CATSTIGGTGARYGYTF	TGTGCCACCAGCACCATCGGGGGGACAGGGGCGCGCTATGGCTACACCTTC
TRBV6-2/TRBV6-3	TRBD2	TRBJ2-1	17	-	CASSPLGGGLSYNEQFF	TGTGCCAGCAGTCCCCTAGGCGGGGGGCTGTCCTACAATGAGCAGTTCTTC
TRBV30	-	TRBJ2-7	13	-	CAWRPDIPYEQYF	TGTGCCTGGAGACCAGACATCCCCTACGAGCAGTACTTC
TRBV5-5	TRBD1	TRBJ1-5	16	-	CASSLRTGGGNQPQHF	TGTGCCAGCAGCTTGCGGACAGGGGGCGGCAATCAGCCCCAGCATTTT
TRBV5-8	-	TRBJ2-6	12	-	CASSPPPNVLTF	TGTGCCAGCAGTCCGCCCCCCAACGTCCTGACTTTC
TRBV5-8	TRBD1	TRBJ2-3	14	-	CASSLDRNTDTQYF	TGTGCCAGCAGTCTGGACAGGAACACAGATACGCAGTATTTT
TRBV11-2	TRBD2	TRBJ2-2	19	-	CASSSPGLAGGPNTGELFF	TGTGCCAGCAGCTCACCGGGACTAGCGGGGGGGCCTAACACCGGGGAGCTGTTTTTT
TRBV3-1/TRBV3-2	-	TRBJ1-5	15	-	CASSQGGGNNQPQHF	TGTGCCAGCAGCCAGGGCGGGGGGAACAATCAGCCCCAGCATTTT
TRBV6-1	TRBD1	TRBJ2-3	12	-	CASSDQGDAQYF	TGTGCCAGCAGTGACCAGGGGGACGCGCAGTATTTT
TRBV3-1/TRBV3-2	TRBD2	TRBJ2-5	14	-	CASSPSGPQETQYF	TGTGCCAGCAGCCCTAGCGGGCCCCAAGAGACCCAGTACTTC
TRBV30	TRBD2	TRBJ2-1	12	-	CAWSAAGDGQFF	TGTGCCTGGAGCGCGGCGGGAGACGGGCAGTTCTTC
TRBV6-5	TRBD1	TRBJ1-2	14	-	CATSTGTGNYGYTF	TGTGCCACCAGTACCGGGACAGGGAACTATGGCTACACCTTC
TRBV6-1	TRBD1	TRBJ2-2	18	-	CASSDHLRDRGLLGELFF	TGTGCCAGCAGTGATCACCTCCGGGACAGGGGTTTATTGGGGGAGCTGTTTTTT
TRBV21-1	-	TRBJ2-7	14	-	CASSKGAPTGGQYF	TGTGCCAGCAGCAAGGGGGCCCCCACGGGCGGACAGTACTTC